What follows describes a single TCR beta chain. The data were obtained in a study of Ad26.COV2.S vaccination and SARS-CoV-2 variants. Regarding treatment: about 20 received Ad26.COV2.S at low or high dose, single or two shots; about 5 received placebo; per-sample allocation not given. Sampling was done on day 63 after the first vaccine or placebo injection. The data were produced by immunoSEQ multiplex PCR, yet TCRdb's version contains in-frame clones alone and is incomplete. The repertoire holds about 680,000 clones, with roughly 90% as singletons. The CDR3 has 15 residues. The sequencing here drew on peripheral blood, taken in a trial of Ad26.COV2.S vaccine versus placebo. This clonotype was obtained from a person aged 18-65 years who received the Ad26.COV2.S COVID-19 vaccine or a placebo. The gene calls are TRBV1 and TRBJ2-6. TRBV1 is flagged as a pseudogene. The CDR3 sequence: CTSSRRGAGANVLTF. CDR3 nucleotide sequence: TGCACCAGCAGCCGAAGGGGGGCTGGGGCCAACGTCCTGACTTTC.